A selection of T cell receptor beta chains follows, all from one sample in a study of shared clonotypes between healthy human individuals. This table comes from immunoSEQ multiplex PCR, and its TCRdb copy is limited to in-frame clones, with some not included. The sample contains more than 2,000,000 clones, approximately 95% of which appear only once. The source material was naive CD4+ T cells from PBMCs. These receptor sequences come from a man between 18 and 35 years old in good health. Some clones in this sample may be carry-over from other donors' samples. Each CDR3 is given with its conserved first and last residue. The D gene is left open where the match is weak. Size is stated for part of the rows, as once, few or many counts, or as a class when the clone is expanded.

clone size | D gene | J gene | V gene | CDR3 protein | CDR3 DNA
. | . | TRBJ2-5 | TRBV15 | CATSRGLQGETQYF | TGTGCCACCAGCAGAGGTCTCCAGGGGGAGACCCAGTACTTC
. | TRBD1 | TRBJ2-1 | TRBV5-1 | CASSLSGTGYNEQFF | TGCGCCAGCAGCTTGTCCGGGACAGGGTACAATGAGCAGTTCTTC
. | . | TRBJ2-3 | TRBV7-8 | CASSSWGSATTDTQYF | TGTGCCAGCAGCTCTTGGGGGTCAGCCACCACAGATACGCAGTATTTT
. | TRBD1 | TRBJ2-5 | TRBV9 | CASSAGTVEETQYF | TGTGCCAGCAGCGCGGGGACAGTGGAAGAGACCCAGTACTTC
. | . | TRBJ2-7 | TRBV25-1 | CASRSDSSYEQYF | TGTGCCAGCAGGTCGGACAGCTCCTACGAGCAGTACTTC
. | TRBD1 | TRBJ1-2 | TRBV6-5 | CASSYSSGTGSGGYTF | TGTGCCAGCAGTTACTCCTCCGGGACAGGGTCAGGAGGCTACACCTTC
once | TRBD2 | TRBJ2-1 | TRBV7-3 | CASSFLAGYNEQFF | TGTGCCAGCAGCTTCCTAGCGGGGTACAATGAGCAGTTCTTC
. | TRBD2 | TRBJ2-3 | TRBV7-2 | CASSPGLAGITDTQYF | TGTGCCAGCAGCCCTGGACTAGCGGGAATCACAGATACGCAGTATTTT
once | . | TRBJ1-4 | TRBV10-3 | CAISELGEKLFF | TGTGCCATCAGTGAGCTGGGTGAAAAACTGTTTTTT
. | TRBD2 | TRBJ2-5 | TRBV5-1 | CASSPASGSTETQYF | TGCGCCAGCAGCCCTGCTAGCGGGAGCACAGAGACCCAGTACTTC
. | TRBD1 | TRBJ2-5 | TRBV30 | CAWSVWDRGQVKTQYF | TGTGCCTGGAGTGTATGGGACAGGGGTCAGGTAAAGACCCAGTACTTC
. | . | TRBJ2-7 | TRBV5-1 | CASSLAGRILYEQYF | TGCGCCAGCAGCTTGGCTGGCCGAATCCTCTACGAGCAGTACTTC
once | TRBD1 | TRBJ2-2 | TRBV19 | CASSRATGGLGELFF | TGTGCCAGTAGTAGAGCCACAGGGGGCCTCGGGGAGCTGTTTTTT
once | . | TRBJ2-1 | TRBV28 | CASSLFPRLPAYNEQFF | TGTGCCAGCAGTTTATTTCCCAGACTACCGGCCTACAATGAGCAGTTCTTC
. | TRBD2 | TRBJ2-1 | TRBV5-4 | CASSLSSGLEQFF | TGTGCCAGCAGCCTATCGTCGGGACTAGAGCAGTTCTTC
. | . | TRBJ1-5 | TRBV7-3 | CASSAPRDGVTLPQHF | TGTGCCAGCAGCGCCCCCCGGGACGGAGTGACCCTGCCCCAGCATTTT
. | . | TRBJ1-2 | TRBV6-1 | CASSEDHNSFYGYTF | TGTGCCAGCAGTGAAGACCACAATTCATTCTATGGCTACACCTTC
. | TRBD1 | TRBJ2-3 | TRBV5-1 | CASSDRTGGTDTQYF | TGCGCCAGCAGCGACCGGACAGGAGGCACAGATACGCAGTATTTT
once | . | TRBJ1-4 | TRBV5-1 | CASSLVPQGGEKLFF | TGCGCCAGCAGCTTGGTCCCCCAGGGTGGTGAAAAACTGTTTTTT
once | TRBD2 | TRBJ2-7 | TRBV7-8 | CASSQTRPRAGPSYEQYF | TGTGCCAGCAGCCAAACAAGACCGAGAGCGGGACCCTCCTACGAGCAGTACTTC
once | . | TRBJ2-4 | TRBV7-2 | CASSLTSLPSGNIQYF | TGTGCCAGCAGCTTAACTAGCCTACCCTCGGGAAACATTCAGTACTTC
. | . | TRBJ2-2 | TRBV18 | CASSGRGAVTGELFF | TGTGCCAGCTCCGGTCGGGGAGCAGTCACCGGGGAGCTGTTTTTT
. | . | TRBJ1-2 | TRBV7-9 | CASSPPGGDGYTF | TGTGCCAGCAGCCCGCCGGGAGGTGATGGCTACACCTTC
. | . | TRBJ1-1 | TRBV5-1 | CASSFQGGNTEAFF | TGCGCCAGCAGCTTTCAGGGCGGGAACACTGAAGCTTTCTTT
. | . | TRBJ1-1 | TRBV5-4 | CASSFTGQPNTEAFF | TGTGCCAGCAGCTTTACTGGACAGCCGAACACTGAAGCTTTCTTT
once | . | TRBJ2-2 | TRBV28 | CASRPGQNTGELFF | TGTGCCAGCAGACCCGGACAGAACACCGGGGAGCTGTTTTTT
once | TRBD2 | TRBJ2-1 | TRBV7-2 | CASSLLPGRAVDEQFF | TGTGCCAGCAGCTTACTCCCCGGGAGGGCCGTAGATGAGCAGTTCTTC
. | TRBD1 | TRBJ2-3 | TRBV28 | CASSLSDRATDTQYF | TGTGCCAGCAGTTTATCGGACAGGGCGACAGATACGCAGTATTTT
. | TRBD2 | TRBJ2-1 | TRBV28 | CASSLTSGAAYNEQFF | TGTGCCAGCAGTTTAACTAGCGGGGCTGCCTACAATGAGCAGTTCTTC
. | . | TRBJ2-2 | TRBV7-6 | CASSRMGQHYTGELFF | TGTGCCAGCAGCCGGATGGGGCAGCACTACACCGGGGAGCTGTTTTTT
. | TRBD1 | TRBJ1-1 | TRBV7-9 | CASSLQGQDTEAFF | TGTGCCAGCAGCTTACAGGGACAGGACACTGAAGCTTTCTTT
. | . | TRBJ2-2 | TRBV5-1 | CASSLGASNTGELFF | TGCGCCAGCAGCCTAGGGGCCTCGAACACCGGGGAGCTGTTTTTT
. | . | TRBJ2-2 | TRBV16 | CASSHGQSLGTGELFF | TGTGCCAGCAGCCACGGACAGAGCTTAGGCACCGGGGAGCTGTTTTTT
. | . | TRBJ2-5 | TRBV7-9 | CASSLTPGRQETQYF | TGTGCCAGCAGCTTGACCCCAGGCAGACAAGAGACCCAGTACTTC
. | TRBD1 | TRBJ2-1 | TRBV7-2 | CASSLETGGYNEQFF | TGTGCCAGCAGCTTAGAGACAGGGGGCTACAATGAGCAGTTCTTC
. | TRBD1 | TRBJ1-2 | TRBV14 | CASSQGGTGYGYTF | TGTGCCAGCAGCCAAGGAGGGACAGGCTATGGCTACACCTTC
. | . | TRBJ2-3 | TRBV28 | CASSFRQAGDTQYF | TGTGCCAGCAGTTTTCGACAAGCTGGGGATACGCAGTATTTT
. | TRBD1 | TRBJ2-7 | TRBV5-6 | CASSLKGQGQVQTYEQYF | TGTGCCAGCAGCTTGAAGGGACAAGGACAGGTCCAAACCTACGAGCAGTACTTC
once | TRBD2 | TRBJ2-3 | TRBV20-1 | CSANSGSTQYF | TGCAGTGCCAATAGCGGGAGTACGCAGTATTTT
. | TRBD1 | TRBJ1-2 | TRBV30 | CAWNYRDRGLGYTF | TGTGCCTGGAATTACCGGGACAGGGGACTCGGCTACACCTTC
. | TRBD2 | TRBJ2-7 | TRBV5-1 | CASSALTSGSSYEQYF | TGCGCCAGCAGCGCCCTGACTAGCGGGAGTTCCTACGAGCAGTACTTC
. | TRBD2 | TRBJ2-3 | TRBV7-6 | CASSARTSGGDSTDTQYF | TGTGCCAGCAGCGCCCGGACTAGCGGGGGGGATAGCACAGATACGCAGTATTTT
. | TRBD2 | TRBJ2-7 | TRBV4-1 | CASSQDQGEGRGQYF | TGCGCCAGCAGCCAGGACCAAGGGGAGGGCCGGGGGCAGTACTTC
. | . | TRBJ2-1 | TRBV19 | CASSPGTQEQFF | TGTGCCAGTAGTCCCGGGACTCAAGAGCAGTTCTTC
. | TRBD2 | TRBJ2-2 | TRBV9 | CASSVGTSGNTGELFF | TGTGCCAGCAGCGTAGGAACTAGCGGTAACACCGGGGAGCTGTTTTTT
. | . | TRBJ2-7 | TRBV7-3 | CASSPDNREQYF | TGTGCCAGCAGCCCAGACAACCGCGAGCAGTACTTC
once | TRBD1 | TRBJ2-7 | TRBV28 | CASVGTGSFYEQYF | TGTGCCAGCGTCGGGACAGGGTCCTTCTACGAGCAGTACTTC
. | . | TRBJ2-3 | TRBV6-1 | CASSERAGSTDTQYF | TGTGCCAGCAGTGAACGGGCAGGTAGCACAGATACGCAGTATTTT
. | . | TRBJ1-2 | TRBV28 | CASSLVGGGYTF | TGTGCCAGCAGTTTGGTTGGCGGGGGCTACACCTTC
. | . | TRBJ2-2 | TRBV19 | CASSMDSPGRRTGELFF | TGTGCCAGTAGTATGGATTCCCCGGGACGGCGGACCGGGGAGCTGTTTTTT
once | . | TRBJ1-5 | TRBV11-3 | CASSFTRPQHF | TGTGCCAGCAGCTTTACACGGCCCCAGCATTTT
. | . | TRBJ2-7 | TRBV5-1 | CASSTGRRGSGIDSYEQYF | TGCGCCAGCAGCACGGGCCGCAGGGGGAGCGGGATAGACTCCTACGAGCAGTACTTC
. | . | TRBJ2-1 | TRBV18 | CASSPRGPNEQFF | TGTGCCAGCTCACCTCGAGGCCCTAATGAGCAGTTCTTC
. | . | TRBJ2-5 | TRBV6-6 | CASSLDGVGETQYF | TGTGCCAGCAGCCTGGACGGGGTGGGGGAGACCCAGTACTTC
. | TRBD1 | TRBJ1-2 | TRBV28 | CASSTGVAYTF | TGTGCCTCCTCGACAGGGGTCGCCTACACCTTC